Presented here are 7 T cell receptor beta chains from one specimen sequenced in a study of T cells in localized non-small cell lung cancer. Sequencing used immunoSEQ multiplex PCR; TCRdb keeps in-frame clones, though not all of them. This sample has about 11,000 clones; about 80% occur once, and the top ten carry about a third. The sequences come from peripheral blood, collected before any cancer treatment. These receptors all come from a male donor aged 60 or over with stage I lung adenocarcinoma.

The CDR3 loop reads CASSLYGSNTGELFF. In nucleotides, the CDR3 is TGTGCCAGCAGCTTGTACGGGAGTAACACCGGGGAGCTGTTTTTT. The V and J genes are TRBV5-6 and TRBJ2-2; tentative D call: TRBD2 (6 bases). Per germline, CDR1 SGHDT and CDR2 YYEEEE. V dropped 1 base and J dropped 2 bases, with 9 bases sitting between them. The CDR3 runs to 15 residues.

This clone is medium-sized (0.01 to 0.1%) within its sample. The chain has TRBV5-5 and TRBJ2-2, with TRBD2 matching 7 bases. The J segment lost 5 bases and the V segment lost 1 base, leaving 5 bases of the junction unmatched. The germline V gene encodes CDR1 SGHKS and CDR2 YYEKEE (reference sequence). The CDR3 sequence is 15 residues long. The CDR3 protein is CASSLSGTQTGELFF. CDR3 nucleotides: TGTGCCAGCAGCTTGAGCGGGACCCAAACCGGGGAGCTGTTTTTT.

J is TRBJ2-5 and V is TRBV11-1, with D unclear. V was trimmed by 1 base and J by 3 bases, leaving 9 bases between them. Germline V gene sequence: CDR1 SGHAT, CDR2 FQDESV (reference sequence). The CDR3 loop spans 14 amino acids. The CDR3 spells CASSLGLGKETQYF. Here the CDR3 DNA reads TGTGCCAGCAGCTTAGGCCTGGGCAAAGAGACCCAGTACTTC.

This clone has more than one count but fewer than ten. This chain connects TRBV5-4 to TRBJ2-2; a weak D match, TRBD1 (7 bases). CDR3 size: 13 residues. From germline, CDR1 is SGHNT and CDR2 YYREEE (reference sequence). Between the trimmed V and J ends, which lost 5 bases and 8 bases, there was a span of 13 bases. The DNA of the CDR3 is TGTGCCAGCAGTATCAGGGGGGTTGGGGAGCTGTTTTTT. The encoded protein is CASSIRGVGELFF.

This clone rates as medium-sized. The chain carries TRBV19 and TRBJ1-2; 8 nucleotides agree with TRBD1. The V gene's germline CDR1 is LNHDA and CDR2 SQIVND (reference sequence). The CDR3 is 13 amino acids. V was pared by 10 bases and J by 6 bases, with 10 bases of the junction left unmatched. The CDR3 is CAIKDREGHGYTF. CDR3 nucleotides: TGTGCCATTAAGGACAGGGAAGGGCATGGCTACACCTTC.

The CDR3 here is CASSRYRGETQYF. The CDR3 DNA is TGTGCCAGCAGCCGCTACAGGGGGGAGACCCAGTACTTC. The J gene is TRBJ2-5, the V gene TRBV5-4; 8 positions match TRBD1. V shed 4 bases, J shed 5 bases, and the junction held 4 bases outside the gene matches. The CDR3 spans 13 residues. CDR1 and CDR2 from the germline V gene are SGHNT and YYREEE (reference sequence).

A few counts support this clone. This chain uses TRBV11-2 with TRBJ2-5; 9 nucleotides line up with TRBD1. There are 13 residues in the CDR3. V was pared by 6 bases and J by 4 bases, with 3 bases of the junction left unmatched. The V gene's germline CDR1 is SGHAT and CDR2 FQNNGV. This chain's CDR3 is CASRLGQGETQYF. In nucleotides, the CDR3 is TGTGCCAGCAGATTGGGACAGGGAGAGACCCAGTACTTC.